A selection of T cell receptor beta chains follows, all from one sample in a study of CD8+ T cells in alopecia areata. Using immunoSEQ multiplex PCR, the repertoire was profiled, and TCRdb retains in-frame clones only, with some absent. The sample lists about 220,000 clones; 50% to 70% were seen once. Source: CD4+ T cells sorted from blood, taken at week 4, from a patient treated with tofacitinib. Source of these receptors: a human donor with alopecia areata. Both conserved end residues are part of each CDR3. A D gene is named only where the DNA matches it firmly. Clone size is shown for a subset of rows, as once, few, many or a class of expanded clone.

TRBJ2-4 TRBV20-1 once NA TGCAGTGCTACTACTAGGGGCATTCAGTACTTC CSATTRGIQYF
TRBJ2-1 TRBV6-1 NA TRBD1 TGTGCCAGCACGACGACAGGGTATTTTATGGATGAGCAGTTCTTC CASTTTGYFMDEQFF
TRBJ1-2 TRBV4-1 NA NA TGCGCCAGCAGCCACCCAACGGCGGGGGGGGCTTATGGCTACACCTTC CASSHPTAGGAYGYTF
TRBJ1-2 TRBV30 NA NA TGTGCCTGGAGTGTAGCACAGAACTATGGCTACACCTTC CAWSVAQNYGYTF
TRBJ2-1 TRBV4-3 NA NA TGCGCCAGCAGCCAGGGGGCAGGTCTCAATGAGCAGTTCTTC CASSQGAGLNEQFF
TRBJ2-3 TRBV11-2 NA TRBD2 TGTGCCAGCAACCAGAGAGCGGGAAGTCACACAGATACGCAGTATTTT CASNQRAGSHTDTQYF
TRBJ2-1 TRBV29-1 many TRBD1 TGCAGCGTTAACAGGGGGCCCAACAATGAGCAGTTCTTC CSVNRGPNNEQFF
TRBJ1-4 TRBV10-2 few TRBD1 TGCGCCAGCAGCGGAGCCCGGGACAGGGGATGGGGGGAAAAACTGTTTTTT CASSGARDRGWGEKLFF
TRBJ2-1 TRBV29-1 NA TRBD1 TGCAGCGCCTCCGGGACAGGGCTAAATGAGCAGTTCTTC CSASGTGLNEQFF
TRBJ1-6 TRBV30 NA NA TGTGCCTGGAGTGCTTCCGGAAATTCACCCCTCCACTTT CAWSASGNSPLHF
TRBJ2-3 TRBV29-1 NA NA TGCAGCGTTGAAGATCTTGGGCAGGGTGGAGATACGCAGTATTTT CSVEDLGQGGDTQYF
TRBJ1-2 TRBV9 NA NA TGTGCCAGCAGCGCAAACTATGGCTACACCTTC CASSANYGYTF
TRBJ2-7 TRBV6-5 few TRBD1 TGTGCCAGCAGTTCATCGGACAGGTCCGAGCAGTACTTC CASSSSDRSEQYF
TRBJ1-5 TRBV10-3 NA NA TGTGCCATCAGCGGGACATCGAATGGAGGTCAGCCCCAGCATTTT CAISGTSNGGQPQHF
TRBJ1-1 TRBV29-1 NA NA TGCAGCGTTGTGTCACCCCTTGGGGCTTTCTTT CSVVSPLGAFF
TRBJ2-7 TRBV6-5 NA TRBD2 TGTGCCAGCAGACCTAGCGGGGGGGCGTACGAGCAGTACTTC CASRPSGGAYEQYF
TRBJ2-7 TRBV4-3 few NA TGCGCCAGCAGCCAAGTCGCGGGAACAGGAACCATTTTAGAGCAGTACTTC CASSQVAGTGTILEQYF
TRBJ2-5 TRBV2 NA TRBD1 TGTGCCAGCAGTGGGGGGACAGGTCAGCAAGAGACCCAGTACTTC CASSGGTGQQETQYF
TRBJ2-2 TRBV5-1 NA TRBD1 TGCGCCAGCAGCCAGGGGACAGCAAGATTTTTAACGAACACCGGGGAGCTGTTTTTT CASSQGTARFLTNTGELFF
TRBJ2-3 TRBV18 NA NA TGTGCCAGCTCACCTAATTCGCCAGATACGCAGTATTTT CASSPNSPDTQYF
TRBJ1-1 TRBV29-1 NA TRBD1 TGCAGCGGCACAGGACAGGCAGACTCTGAAGCTTTCTTT CSGTGQADSEAFF
TRBJ2-1 TRBV2 NA NA TGTGCCAGCACCCCTGACAGGGAGGGTTACAATGAGCAGTTCTTC CASTPDREGYNEQFF
TRBJ2-7 TRBV4-3 NA TRBD1 TGCGCCAGCAGCCAATCGACAGGGAGTACGAGGGAGCAGTACTTC CASSQSTGSTREQYF
TRBJ2-3 TRBV5-1 NA TRBD2 TGCGCCAGCAGCTTGGATCCTAGCGGGGGTGATACGCAGTATTTT CASSLDPSGGDTQYF
TRBJ2-1 TRBV29-1 few NA TGCAGCGTTGAAGATCCGTCGGCCGTCTACAATGAGCAGTTCTTC CSVEDPSAVYNEQFF
TRBJ1-2 TRBV6-5 NA NA TGTGCCAGCAGTTACGGCACACTAAATAATGGCTACACCTTC CASSYGTLNNGYTF
TRBJ1-4 TRBV7-2 NA NA TGTGCCAGCAGTCTTATGGGTCAGGGCGGCGAAAAACTGTTTTTT CASSLMGQGGEKLFF
TRBJ2-2 TRBV9 NA NA TGTGCCAGCAGCGTAAGGGCAGGAATGAGCACCGGGGAGCTGTTTTTT CASSVRAGMSTGELFF
TRBJ2-2 TRBV4-3 NA TRBD1 TGCGCCAGCAGCCAAGAGACAGGGGGAGGGGAGCTGTTTTTT CASSQETGGGELFF
TRBJ2-7 TRBV25-1 NA NA TGTGCCAGCAGTCCCCAGACAGCCCCTTCCTACGAGCAGTACTTC CASSPQTAPSYEQYF
TRBJ2-5 TRBV29-1 NA NA TGCAGCTCAACTTCACGTACGGGGCCAGAGACCCAGTACTTC CSSTSRTGPETQYF
TRBJ1-1 TRBV29-1 NA NA TGCAGCGTTGAAGAGGTACCAGGAGCTGAAGCTTTCTTT CSVEEVPGAEAFF
TRBJ1-1 TRBV29-1 few NA TGCAGCGTCGGACAGATGAGTGGTTGGGCTGAAGCTTTCTTT CSVGQMSGWAEAFF
TRBJ2-5 TRBV2 NA NA TGTGCCAGCAGACCCGCCCCTCGGGGGACTGAAGAGACCCAGTACTTC CASRPAPRGTEETQYF
TRBJ2-7 TRBV10-2 NA NA TGCGCCAGCAGTGAGGCGGGGTACGAGCAGTACTTC CASSEAGYEQYF
TRBJ2-2 TRBV7-6 NA TRBD1 TGTGCCAGCAGCCGGACAGGGTCGAACACCGGGGAGCTGTTTTTT CASSRTGSNTGELFF
TRBJ2-2 TRBV10-3 NA TRBD1 TGTGCCATCGGGACAGCGAACACCGGGGAGCTGTTTTTT CAIGTANTGELFF
TRBJ2-3 TRBV10-2 NA TRBD2 TGCGCCAGTAGAATTAGCGGGGATGCAGATACGCAGTATTTT CASRISGDADTQYF
TRBJ2-1 TRBV25-1 NA NA TGTGCCAGCAGTGGGACCAATGAGCAGTTCTTC CASSGTNEQFF
TRBJ2-7 TRBV7-2 NA TRBD1 TGTGCCAGCAGCCGAATGACAGGGACCTACGAGCAGTACTTC CASSRMTGTYEQYF
TRBJ1-2 TRBV27 few NA TGTGCCAGCAGTCCCCGACCAGGGCATGGCTACACCTTC CASSPRPGHGYTF
TRBJ2-7 TRBV25-1 NA NA TGTGCCAGCAGTGGATCAGGGGCCTACGAGCAGTACTTC CASSGSGAYEQYF
TRBJ1-1 TRBV29-1 NA TRBD1 TGCAGCGTTGGAGACAGGGTTGGTGAAGCTTTCTTT CSVGDRVGEAFF
TRBJ1-2 TRBV2 once NA TGTGCCAGCAGGGAGGACAGATATGGCTACACCTTC CASREDRYGYTF
TRBJ2-5 TRBV5-6 once NA TGTGCCAGCAGCTTTCCGGGAGTGGAGACCCAGTACTTC CASSFPGVETQYF
TRBJ2-2 TRBV7-2 few NA TGTGCCAGCAGCTTAGCCCACAGGTTGAAGGGCGGGGAGCTGTTTTTT CASSLAHRLKGGELFF
TRBJ2-1 TRBV5-1 NA TRBD1 TGCGCCAGCAGCTTGGGACAGGGTTACAATGAGCAGTTCTTC CASSLGQGYNEQFF
TRBJ2-2 TRBV9 NA TRBD1 TGTGCCAGCAGCGCGGGACAGGGCGACACCGGGGAGCTGTTTTTT CASSAGQGDTGELFF
TRBJ1-4 TRBV2 few NA TGTGCCAGCAGTGAAAGGATGGGGGAAAAACTGTTTTTT CASSERMGEKLFF
TRBJ2-7 TRBV25-1 NA NA TGTGCCAGCAGTGACTCCGGGCCCTACGAGCAGTACTTC CASSDSGPYEQYF
TRBJ2-5 TRBV4-3 NA TRBD2 TGCGCCAGCAGCCAAGAGGTCTGGGCGGGAGAGTACCAAGAGACCCAGTACTTC CASSQEVWAGEYQETQYF
TRBJ1-2 TRBV29-1 few NA TGCAGCGTTGGTCCAGGGGATAACTATGGCTACACCTTC CSVGPGDNYGYTF
TRBJ2-7 TRBV15 NA TRBD1 TGTGCCACCAGCAGTGAACAGGGGGCTCTCTACGAGCAGTACTTC CATSSEQGALYEQYF